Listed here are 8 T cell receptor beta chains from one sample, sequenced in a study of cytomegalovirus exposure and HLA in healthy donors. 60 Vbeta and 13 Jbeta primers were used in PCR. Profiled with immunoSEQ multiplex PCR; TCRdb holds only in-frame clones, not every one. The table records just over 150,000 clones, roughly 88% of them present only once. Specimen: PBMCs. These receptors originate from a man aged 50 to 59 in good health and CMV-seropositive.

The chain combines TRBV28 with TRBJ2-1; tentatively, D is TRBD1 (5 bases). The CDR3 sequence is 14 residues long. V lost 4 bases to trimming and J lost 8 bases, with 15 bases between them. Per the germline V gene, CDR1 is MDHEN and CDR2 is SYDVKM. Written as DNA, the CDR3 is TGTGCCAGCAGTTCAGTCAGGGCGATCGATGAGCAGTTCTTC. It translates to CASSSVRAIDEQFF.

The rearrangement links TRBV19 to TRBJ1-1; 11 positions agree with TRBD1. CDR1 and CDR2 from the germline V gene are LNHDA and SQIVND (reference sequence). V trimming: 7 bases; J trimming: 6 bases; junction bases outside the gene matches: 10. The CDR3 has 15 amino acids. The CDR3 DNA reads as TGTGCCAGTATGAAGGACAGGGGGCGCATTGCTGAAGCTTTCTTT. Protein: CASMKDRGRIAEAFF.

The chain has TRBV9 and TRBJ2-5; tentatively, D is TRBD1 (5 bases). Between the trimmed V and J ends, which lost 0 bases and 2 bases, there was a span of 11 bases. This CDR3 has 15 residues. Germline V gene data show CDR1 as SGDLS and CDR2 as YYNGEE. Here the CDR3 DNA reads TGTGCCAGCAGCGTAGATGGGGCAGTACAAGAGACCCAGTACTTC. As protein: CASSVDGAVQETQYF.

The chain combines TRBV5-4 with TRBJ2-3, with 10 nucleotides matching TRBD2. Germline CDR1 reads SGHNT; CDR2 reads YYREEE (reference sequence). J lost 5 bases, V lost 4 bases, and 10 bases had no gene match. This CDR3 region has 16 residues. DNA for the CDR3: TGTGCCAGCAGCCAAGAGCGGGGGGGCCAGGAAGATACGCAGTATTTT. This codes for CASSQERGGQEDTQYF. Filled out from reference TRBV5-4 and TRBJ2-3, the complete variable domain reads ETGVTQSPTHLIKTRGQQVTLRCSSQSGHNTVSWYQQALGQGPQFIFQYYREEENGRGNFPPRFSGLQFPNYSSELNVNALELDDSALYLCASSQERGGQEDTQYFGPGTRLTVL.

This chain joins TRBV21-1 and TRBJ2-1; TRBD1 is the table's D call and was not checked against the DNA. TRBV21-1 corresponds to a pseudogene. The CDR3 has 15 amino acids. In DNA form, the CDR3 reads TGTGCCAGCAGCAAACTCTGCAGGGGGGAGAATGAGCAGTTCTTC. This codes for CASSKLCRGENEQFF.

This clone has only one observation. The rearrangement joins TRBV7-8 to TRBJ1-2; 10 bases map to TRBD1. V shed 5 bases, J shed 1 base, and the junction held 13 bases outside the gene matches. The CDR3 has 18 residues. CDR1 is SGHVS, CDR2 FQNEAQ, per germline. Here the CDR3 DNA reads TGTGCCAGCAGCCAACCGACAGGGGGCTTCCCGTTTAACTATGGCTACACCTTC. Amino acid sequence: CASSQPTGGFPFNYGYTF.

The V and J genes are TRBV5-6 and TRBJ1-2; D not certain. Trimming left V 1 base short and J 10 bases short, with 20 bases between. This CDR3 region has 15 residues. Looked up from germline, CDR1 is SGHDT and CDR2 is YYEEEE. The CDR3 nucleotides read TGTGCCAGCAGCTTGACTGTAAGCCTACCGAGAGACTACACCTTC. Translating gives CASSLTVSLPRDYTF. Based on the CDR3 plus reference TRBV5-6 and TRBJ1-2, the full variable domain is DAGVTQSPTHLIKTRGQQVTLRCSPKSGHDTVSWYQQALGQGPQFIFQYYEEEERQRGNFPDRFSGHQFPNYSSELNVNALLLGDSALYLCASSLTVSLPRDYTFGSGTRLTVV.

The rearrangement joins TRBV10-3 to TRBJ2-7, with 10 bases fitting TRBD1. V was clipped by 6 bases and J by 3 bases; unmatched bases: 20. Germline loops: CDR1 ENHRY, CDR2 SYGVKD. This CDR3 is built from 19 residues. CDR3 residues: CAIRDLTGTGAPSLYEQYV. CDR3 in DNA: TGTGCCATCAGGGATCTTACCGGGACAGGGGCCCCCTCCCTCTACGAGCAGTACGTC.